The rows below give T cell receptor beta chains drawn from one sample of a study of beta chain features in type 1 diabetes. The assay was immunoSEQ multiplex PCR, and TCRdb's table has in-frame clones only and misses some. The data hold 300,000 to 450,000 clones, with about 12% observed a single time. Sequencing was done on a sample of naive CD4+ T cells from blood. The receptor set was obtained from a woman younger than 35 with type 1 diabetes. The CDR3 runs from the conserved cysteine through the conserved F or W. A D gene is named only where the DNA matches it firmly. Where a row states a size, it is once, few, many or the class of an expanded clone; other rows omit it.

v_gene,abundance,j_gene,d_gene,CDR3nt,CDR3aa
TRBV11-3,.,TRBJ2-3,.,TGTGCCAGCAGCTTAGATCGTGGCACAGATACGCAGTATTTT,CASSLDRGTDTQYF
TRBV7-8,.,TRBJ2-3,.,TGTGCCAGCACTGGGCGTCCCACAGATACGCAGTATTTT,CASTGRPTDTQYF
TRBV5-4,few,TRBJ2-5,.,TGTGCCAGCAGCCTGCGTTCAGGCGAAGAGACCCAGTACTTC,CASSLRSGEETQYF
TRBV28,.,TRBJ2-1,TRBD2,TGTGCCAGCAGTTTATTAGCGGGAGCCAACAATGAGCAGTTCTTC,CASSLLAGANNEQFF
TRBV28,few,TRBJ1-2,.,TGTGCCAGCAGGATTGGACAGAACTATGGCTACACCTTC,CASRIGQNYGYTF
TRBV5-6,few,TRBJ1-1,TRBD1,TGTGCCAGCAGCTTGGTGGATAGGGGGCTGAACACTGAAGCTTTCTTT,CASSLVDRGLNTEAFF
TRBV5-1,few,TRBJ2-3,TRBD2,TGCGCCAGCAGCTTTCGGACTAGCCCCACAGATACGCAGTATTTT,CASSFRTSPTDTQYF
TRBV19,.,TRBJ2-4,.,TGTGCCAGTAGTTCTGGGCGTGTTGGCAAAAACATTCAGTACTTC,CASSSGRVGKNIQYF
TRBV30,.,TRBJ2-1,TRBD2,TGTGCCTGGAGCTTTTTCTGGACTAGCGGGGGGTACAATGAGCAGTTCTTC,CAWSFFWTSGGYNEQFF
TRBV7-2,.,TRBJ2-7,.,TGTGCCAGCAGCCCCATGTGGGGCGGGCAGTACTTC,CASSPMWGGQYF
TRBV5-1,few,TRBJ2-7,TRBD1,TGCGCCAGTACTCCCGGACAGGGCTACGAGCAGTACTTC,CASTPGQGYEQYF
TRBV10-3,.,TRBJ2-2,TRBD1,TGTGCCATCAGTGGGACAGGGGCGGCCGGGGAGCTGTTTTTT,CAISGTGAAGELFF
TRBV29-1,few,TRBJ1-5,.,TGCAGCGTTGGCTCAGGGTTTAATAGGCCCCAGCATTTT,CSVGSGFNRPQHF
TRBV5-4,.,TRBJ1-1,.,TGTGCCAGCAGCCCGGAGGGCCTACCCCGGTGGACTGAAGCTTTCTTT,CASSPEGLPRWTEAFF
TRBV5-1,few,TRBJ2-7,TRBD1,TGCGCCAGCAGCTCCGGGACAGGGAGCTCCTACGAGCAGTACTTC,CASSSGTGSSYEQYF
TRBV6-5,few,TRBJ1-6,.,TGTGCCAGCACCCCAAGGGAGGCTTCACCCCTCCACTTT,CASTPREASPLHF
TRBV6-6,few,TRBJ1-2,.,TGTGCCAGCAGTTACCAGGGGTCGGATGGCTACACCTTC,CASSYQGSDGYTF
TRBV15,few,TRBJ2-5,TRBD1,TGTGCCACCAGCAGAGATATGGGACAGGGGGCCCAGTACTTC,CATSRDMGQGAQYF
TRBV6-1,few,TRBJ2-1,TRBD2,TGTGCCAGCTTCTTCACTGGCGGGGGGTCCAATGAGCAGTTCTTC,CASFFTGGGSNEQFF
TRBV19,few,TRBJ2-5,.,TGTGCCAGTAGTACCGTACAGGGATGGACGGAGACCCAGTACTTC,CASSTVQGWTETQYF
TRBV19,.,TRBJ2-1,TRBD2,TGTGCCAGTAGTTCCTTTCGGACTAGCGGGAGATTTAATGAGCAGTTCTTC,CASSSFRTSGRFNEQFF
TRBV7-2,few,TRBJ1-5,TRBD1,TGTGCCAGCAGCTTAGTCTGGACAGGGAGGGATCAGCCCCAGCATTTT,CASSLVWTGRDQPQHF
TRBV10-1,.,TRBJ2-2,TRBD2,TGCGCCAGCAGCGAGAAGACTAGCTGGACCGGGGAGCTGTTTTTT,CASSEKTSWTGELFF
TRBV9,few,TRBJ1-3,.,TGTGCCAGCAGCGTAATCGGGGACACCATATATTTT,CASSVIGDTIYF
TRBV7-8,few,TRBJ1-2,TRBD1,TGTGCCAGCAGCCGCAGGGGGGCCTATGGCTACACCTTC,CASSRRGAYGYTF
TRBV10-3,.,TRBJ2-7,.,TGTGCCATCAGTGACGGTACCTACGAGCAGTACTTC,CAISDGTYEQYF
TRBV14,few,TRBJ2-3,TRBD2,TGTGCCAGCAGCCAGGGACTAGCGGGGGGCACAGATACGCAGTATTTT,CASSQGLAGGTDTQYF
TRBV5-1,.,TRBJ2-1,.,TGCGCCAGCAGCTTGGCCGCGGATAGGGGGTTAAGGGAGCAGTTCTTC,CASSLAADRGLREQFF
TRBV9,.,TRBJ2-5,TRBD2,TGTGCCAGCAGCGTAGGGGCTAGCGGGGAAAAAGAGACCCAGTACTTC,CASSVGASGEKETQYF
TRBV29-1,.,TRBJ1-2,.,TGCAGCGGCGGAGGTGAAAACTATGGCTACACCTTC,CSGGGENYGYTF
TRBV7-2,few,TRBJ2-3,TRBD2,TGTGCCAGCAGCCCTCGGGGGGAGTGGGGCACAGATACGCAGTATTTT,CASSPRGEWGTDTQYF
TRBV20-1,few,TRBJ1-2,.,TGCAGTGTAAGCGGGGGCGGTGGCTACACCTTC,CSVSGGGGYTF
TRBV6-5,few,TRBJ2-5,.,TGTGCCAGCAGTTCCCCTCTCCGGGGAGAGACCCAGTACTTC,CASSSPLRGETQYF
TRBV28,.,TRBJ1-5,.,TGTGCCAGCCTTGTGGGGGGGAATCAGCCCCAGCATTTT,CASLVGGNQPQHF
TRBV18,.,TRBJ2-5,.,TGTGCCAGCTCACCACAGGGAGGCGGGCGAGAGACCCAGTACTTC,CASSPQGGGRETQYF
TRBV7-2,.,TRBJ2-5,TRBD2,TGTGCCAGCAGAGTCAGCGGCCGGGGGGTAGAGACCCAGTACTTC,CASRVSGRGVETQYF
TRBV23-1,few,TRBJ2-7,TRBD1,TGCGCCAGCAGTCGTCTACAGGGGTCCTACGAGCAGTACTTC,CASSRLQGSYEQYF
TRBV7-3,.,TRBJ2-5,.,TGTGCCAGCAGCCCTCGCGAAGGGGGAGGGCCAGAGACCCAGTACTTC,CASSPREGGGPETQYF
TRBV7-9,.,TRBJ2-7,.,TGTGCCAGCGGGGCGGGGAGCCCGTACGAGCAGTACTTC,CASGAGSPYEQYF
TRBV28,few,TRBJ2-3,.,TGTGCCAGCAGCCATGGGGGGATAGATACGCAGTATTTT,CASSHGGIDTQYF
TRBV28,.,TRBJ2-7,.,TGTGCCAGCAGTTTATCCACCTACGAGCAGTACTTC,CASSLSTYEQYF
TRBV14,.,TRBJ1-2,TRBD1,TGTGCCAGCAGCCAAGAACTAGAGCGGTCCAGGGGGTCAATTTGTGGCTATGGCTACACCTTC,CASSQELERSRGSICGYGYTF
TRBV27,.,TRBJ1-1,TRBD1,TGTGCCAGCAGTCCAGGGGACAGGGAAGCTTTCTTT,CASSPGDREAFF
TRBV29-1,few,TRBJ2-3,.,TGCAGCGTTGCGTACAGGGACGGAGATACGCAGTATTTT,CSVAYRDGDTQYF
TRBV6-6,few,TRBJ2-7,TRBD1,TGTGCCAGCAAAACAGGGGACCCCCTATTGCAGTACTTC,CASKTGDPLLQYF
TRBV4-3,.,TRBJ1-4,TRBD1,TGCGCCAGCAGTCTTAAGGGGACAGGGTCTGAAAAACTGTTTTTT,CASSLKGTGSEKLFF
TRBV6-5,.,TRBJ1-2,.,TGTGCCAGCAGTGTCAACTTCGGAGGAAATGGCTACACCTTC,CASSVNFGGNGYTF